The 27 T cell receptor beta chains presented below share a single source sample, sequenced in a study of blood T cells in healthy people across ages. Combining a sample-barcoded 5' primer with a J-beta primer mix, a second PCR ran for roughly 6 to 12 cycles. A single record per CDR3 protein comes from TCRdb applying MiXCR to the 5' RACE reads. The sample holds some 790,000 distinct CDR3 sequences, around 26% seen once. The sample taken for sequencing was blood. The receptor source for this set is a woman older than 75 in good health.

This clonotype appeared a few times. The V and J genes are TRBV4-2 and TRBJ1-6, with D unresolved. Trimming removed 0 bases at V and 8 bases at J, with 11 bases between. This CDR3 has 15 amino acids. The germline V gene has CDR1 LGHNA and CDR2 YNFKEQ. The CDR3 sequence is CASSQDLKGYSPLHF. The CDR3 DNA is TGTGCCAGCAGCCAAGATCTGAAAGGATATTCACCCCTCCACTTT.

This clonotype was seen many times. The chain combines TRBV7-2 with TRBJ1-1; D gene ambiguous. CDR1 SGHTA and CDR2 FQGNSA come from the germline V gene. The V end lost 5 bases, the J end lost 6 bases, and 13 bases lay between the germline ends. The CDR3 has 13 residues. For the CDR3, the DNA is TGTGCCAGCAGCCGGAGAAGTCACGCTGAAGCTTTCTTT. Translation: CASSRRSHAEAFF.

This clonotype was counted between two and nine times. The chain carries TRBV7-2 and TRBJ2-2, with 8 bases matching TRBD2. This CDR3 is built from 16 residues. The V segment lost 3 bases and the J segment 4 bases; nucleotides outside the gene matches: 7. The V gene's germline CDR1 is SGHTA and CDR2 FQGNSA. The DNA for the CDR3 is TGTGCCAGCAGCTTGGGCGGGGGGCTGTTCACCGGGGAGCTGTTTTTT. Translated, it gives CASSLGGGLFTGELFF.

The rearrangement uses TRBV3-1 and TRBJ1-5, with D unresolved. With 2 bases removed from V and 2 bases from J, the gap between germline ends came to 10 bases. Germline CDR1 and CDR2: LGHDT and YNNKEL (reference sequence). CDR3 length: 15 residues. DNA of the CDR3: TGTGCCAGCAGCCAATCCGGGTCCGGCAATCAGCCCCAGCATTTT. Translated, it gives CASSQSGSGNQPQHF. Full variable domain (rest looked up from reference TRBV3-1 and TRBJ1-5): DTAVSQTPKYLVTQMGNDKSIKCEQNLGHDTMYWYKQDSKKFLKIMFSYNNKELIINETVPNRFSPKSPDKAHLNLHINSLELGDSAVYFCASSQSGSGNQPQHFGDGTRLSIL.

In its sample, this clonotype was seen many times. The chain links TRBV6-1 to TRBJ2-4, with TRBD2 as a possible D gene (5 bases). Germline CDR1 reads MNHNS; CDR2 reads SASEGT. The CDR3 sequence is 13 residues long. The germline V and J ends were trimmed by 7 bases and 4 bases, with 11 bases remaining between them. As DNA, the CDR3 is TGTGCCAGCATGGAGACGGGGAAAAACATTCAGTACTTC. This gives the protein CASMETGKNIQYF.

This clonotype was recorded at least ten times. The CDR3 sequence is CASSGNRAVGNQPQHF. CDR3 DNA: TGTGCCAGCAGCGGGAACAGGGCGGTGGGCAATCAGCCCCAGCATTTT. This chain connects TRBV7-8 to TRBJ1-5; D is possibly TRBD1 (6 bases). Germline V CDR1 and CDR2: SGHVS, FQNEAQ. V was pared by 5 bases and J by 2 bases, with 16 bases between. CDR3 length: 16 residues.

This clonotype was seen ten or more times. This may be a read error: a much more frequent sequence differs by one nucleotide. The rearrangement uses TRBV10-3 and TRBJ2-3, with a possible D match to TRBD1 (7 bases). The ends were cut back, 6 bases at V and 2 bases at J, with 12 bases in the middle. This CDR3 has 14 residues. CDR1 is ENHRY and CDR2 is SYGVKD in the germline V gene. CDR3 in DNA: TGTGCCATCAGGGAGGGACAGCTCACAGATACGCAGTATTTT. Protein: CAIREGQLTDTQYF.

The rearrangement links TRBV5-1 to TRBJ2-5; 10 positions match TRBD2. The CDR3 is 17 amino acids. Germline V gives CDR1 SGHRS, CDR2 YFSETQ. With 3 bases clipped from V and 5 bases from J, the junction kept 13 bases outside the gene matches. As DNA, the CDR3 is TGCGCCAGCAGCTACGAAATTCAGCGGGGGGGCCGGGAGACCCAGTACTTC. Amino acids: CASSYEIQRGGRETQYF.

This clonotype occurred many times. V is TRBV7-2 and J is TRBJ2-7, with D hard to call. Germline assignment: CDR1 SGHTA and CDR2 FQGNSA. V was pared by 1 base and J by 6 bases, with 7 bases between. CDR3 size: 12 residues. CDR3 nucleotides: TGTGCCAGCAGCTTAGTTGCTCGCGAGCAGTACTTC. It is translated as CASSLVAREQYF. The whole variable domain, remainder taken from reference TRBV7-2 and TRBJ2-7, is GAGVSQSPSNKVTEKGKDVELRCDPISGHTALYWYRQSLGQGLEFLIYFQGNSAPDKSGLPSDRFSAERTGGSVSTLTIQRTQQEDSAVYLCASSLVAREQYFGPGTRLTVT.

At least ten counts were recorded for this clonotype. The V call is TRBV6-5, the J call TRBJ2-3; D is unclear. Germline V gene lookup returns CDR1 MNHEY and CDR2 SVGAGI. V lost 7 bases and J 0 bases, leaving 14 bases between the germline ends. The CDR3 spans 15 residues. CDR3 protein: CASTPPGLSTDTQYF. The CDR3 DNA reads as TGTGCCAGCACCCCACCTGGGCTTAGCACAGATACGCAGTATTTT.

At least ten counts were recorded for this clonotype. The chain recombines TRBV7-9 with TRBJ1-2; D is possibly TRBD1 (6 bases). This CDR3 spans 18 amino acids. The V and J ends lost 4 bases and 0 bases respectively, with 21 bases between them. Germline CDR1 SEHNR, CDR2 FQNEAQ (reference sequence). The CDR3 nucleotides are TGTGCCAGCAGCTCGAGAATACTCGGACAGAGAACTAACTATGGCTACACCTTC. This sequence encodes CASSSRILGQRTNYGYTF.

This clonotype was counted at least ten times. The chain couples TRBV12-3 or TRBV12-4 to TRBJ2-1, with D perhaps assigned TRBD1 or TRBD2 (5 bases each). The CDR3 spans 17 residues. Trimming left V 5 bases short and J 8 bases short, with 25 bases between. CDR3 sequence: CASSHLFARGDMDEQFF. The CDR3 DNA reads as TGTGCCAGCAGTCACCTCTTTGCGAGGGGTGATATGGATGAGCAGTTCTTC.

J is TRBJ1-2 and V is TRBV7-9, with no clear D. Germline values: CDR1 SEHNR, CDR2 FQNEAQ (reference sequence). V shed 1 base and J shed 7 bases, with 13 bases lying between them. The CDR3 extends over 14 amino acids. The CDR3 coding sequence is TGTGCCAGCAGCTTAGACGTGGGGTCCGCTGGCTACACCTTC. It yields the protein CASSLDVGSAGYTF.

In the case of this clonotype: A much larger clone differs from this one at a single base, so this may be a read error. The chain joins TRBV6-2 or TRBV6-3 to TRBJ2-7, with 8 bases fitting TRBD1. From germline, CDR1 is MNHEY and CDR2 SVGEGT. The CDR3 runs to 15 residues. V was clipped by 11 bases and J by 2 bases; unmatched bases: 14. Here the CDR3 DNA reads TGTGCCTGCACCACAACGGGACAGGTTGCCTACGAGCAGTACTTC. This codes for CACTTTGQVAYEQYF.

This clonotype was observed a few times. This chain joins TRBV25-1 and TRBJ1-4; tentatively, D is TRBD1 (5 bases). V lost 1 base to trimming and J lost 3 bases, with 9 bases between them. CDR3 length: 15 residues. Germline V gene data show CDR1 as MGHDK and CDR2 as SYGVNS. The CDR3 coding sequence is TGTGCCAGCAGTGAATCCAGGGATCCTAATGAAAAACTGTTTTTT. Translating it yields CASSESRDPNEKLFF.

The genes are TRBV5-1 and TRBJ2-7; D unresolved. The end of the DNA is better explained by TRBJ2-5, so the J call may be wrong. The CDR3 is 16 amino acids. CDR1 and CDR2 (germline): SGHRS, YFSETQ. Written as DNA, the CDR3 is TGCGCCAGCAGCCCCCAAGGTGTGGGCCTCAAAGAGACCCAGTACTTC. It codes for CASSPQGVGLKETQYF.

This clonotype came up many times. The chain joins TRBV7-9 to TRBJ2-1; TRBD1 agrees at 7 bases. The CDR3 loop spans 13 amino acids. Per the germline V gene, CDR1 is SEHNR and CDR2 is FQNEAQ (reference sequence). J gave up 9 bases and V 5 bases, and 7 bases lay outside the gene matches. CDR3 DNA: TGTGCCAGCAGCCCCTTTGACAGGGCTGAGCAGTTCTTC. The encoded protein is CASSPFDRAEQFF. The complete variable domain, with remaining parts taken from reference TRBV7-9 and TRBJ2-1, reads DTGVSQNPRHKITKRGQNVTFRCDPISEHNRLYWYRQTLGQGPEFLTYFQNEAQLEKSRLLSDRFSAERPKGSFSTLEIQRTEQGDSAMYLCASSPFDRAEQFFGPGTRLTVL.

This clonotype occurred many times. J is TRBJ2-7 and V is TRBV4-3, with D possibly TRBD2 on 6 matching bases. The V and J ends lost 0 bases and 0 bases respectively, with 15 bases between them. Germline CDR1 LGHNA, CDR2 YSLEER. This CDR3 contains 17 residues. The CDR3 is CASSQELSGFSSYEQYF. For the CDR3, the DNA is TGCGCCAGCAGCCAAGAACTAAGCGGGTTCAGCTCCTACGAGCAGTACTTC.

Of note for this clonotype: One junction end does not reproduce the germline sequence, and a read error may be involved. The genes are TRBV5-1 and TRBJ2-7; 7 bases align to TRBD1. The end of the DNA aligns better with TRBJ2-4, so the J call may be wrong. The CDR3 totals 14 residues. CDR1 is SGHRS, CDR2 YFSETQ, per germline. The CDR3 here is CAGSWGQSKDIQYF. Written as DNA, the CDR3 is TGCGCCGGCAGCTGGGGACAGAGCAAAGACATTCAGTACTTC.

The sample holds many counts of this clonotype. This rearrangement joins TRBV20-1 to TRBJ2-1, with 12 nucleotides matching TRBD2. V shed 0 bases and J 7 bases; nucleotides not matched to a gene: 10. The CDR3 is 17 residues long. Germline loops: CDR1 DFQATT, CDR2 SNEGSKA (reference sequence). CDR3 nucleotide sequence: TGCAGTGCTAGAGATCCCCTAGCGGGGGGGGATAAGAATGAGCAGTTCTTC. Protein: CSARDPLAGGDKNEQFF.

V is TRBV7-2 and J is TRBJ2-3; weak D call: TRBD2 (6 bases). This CDR3 contains 16 residues. V shed 1 base and J shed 0 bases, with 11 bases lying between them. From germline, CDR1 is SGHTA and CDR2 FQGNSA. CDR3 coding DNA: TGTGCCAGCAGCTTAGAGCTCGGGACTAGCACAGATACGCAGTATTTT. Protein sequence: CASSLELGTSTDTQYF.

This clonotype was observed at least ten times. The chain links TRBV27 to TRBJ2-5; D gene uncertain. Looked up from germline, CDR1 is MNHEY and CDR2 is SMNVEV (reference sequence). There are 13 residues in the CDR3. Deletions cut 5 bases from V and 11 bases from J, with 18 bases between. The CDR3 DNA follows: TGTGCCAGCAGTACCTCCCGGACGGTAAGGCAGTACTTC. It specifies CASSTSRTVRQYF.

This clonotype came up a few times. This sequence joins TRBV11-2 and TRBJ2-1; TRBD2 aligns across 9 bases. J lost 0 bases, V lost 2 bases, and 17 bases had no gene match. The CDR3 consists of 21 residues. The germline V gene encodes CDR1 SGHAT and CDR2 FQNNGV. CDR3 coding DNA: TGTGCCAGCAGCTTAAGCCTCTTGGAGCGGGGGGCCTCGAGCTCCTACAATGAGCAGTTCTTC. It specifies CASSLSLLERGASSSYNEQFF.

Details on this clonotype: A single base separates this from a much larger clone, so it may be a read error. The rearrangement uses TRBV6-5 and TRBJ2-1; TRBD1 agrees at 8 bases. The V and J ends lost 7 bases and 8 bases, in that order; junction bases with no gene match: 10. In germline, CDR1 is MNHEY, CDR2 SVGAGI. The CDR3 length is 14 residues. CDR3 sequence: CASKRQGKGDEQFF. In nucleotides, the CDR3 is TGTGCCAGCAAGCGACAGGGGAAGGGGGATGAGCAGTTCTTC.

In its sample, this clonotype was seen many times. A read error is possible here, since a much larger clone lies one base away. The rearrangement joins TRBV7-2 to TRBJ2-1, with D perhaps assigned TRBD1 or TRBD2 (6 bases each). Matching the DNA end better, TRBJ2-7 makes the J call doubtful. This CDR3 region has 16 residues. CDR1 and CDR2 (germline): SGHTA, FQGNSA. The CDR3 here is CASRLLTGADYNEQYF. For the CDR3, the DNA is TGTGCCAGCAGACTGTTGACGGGGGCTGACTACAATGAGCAGTACTTC.

Note on this clonotype: A much larger clone differs from this one at a single base, so this may be a read error. V and J are TRBV29-1 and TRBJ2-3, with D unclear. This CDR3 region has 14 residues. V lost 8 bases and J lost 0, with 15 bases in between. Germline loops: CDR1 SQVTM, CDR2 ANQGSEA. Here the CDR3 reads CSFSLGWSTDTQYF. CDR3 in DNA: TGCAGCTTCTCCCTAGGCTGGAGCACAGATACGCAGTATTTT.

This clonotype came up a few times. The chain is built from TRBV14 and TRBJ2-2; TRBD2 agrees at 10 bases. Germline V gene lookup returns CDR1 SGHDN and CDR2 FVKESK. J gave up 5 bases and V 0 bases, and 6 bases lay outside the gene matches. The CDR3 sequence is 17 residues long. The CDR3 sequence is CASSQEFLAGVTGELFF. The CDR3 nucleotides are TGTGCCAGCAGCCAAGAATTCCTAGCGGGGGTTACCGGGGAGCTGTTTTTT. Together with reference TRBV14 and TRBJ2-2, the CDR3 gives the full variable domain: EAGVTQFPSHSVIEKGQTVTLRCDPISGHDNLYWYRRVMGKEIKFLLHFVKESKQDESGMPNNRFLAERTGGTYSTLKVQPAELEDSGVYFCASSQEFLAGVTGELFFGEGSRLTVL.